These T cell receptor beta chains were read from a single sample in a study of blood T cell repertoires in COVID-19. Sequenced by immunoSEQ multiplex PCR; TCRdb stores in-frame clones only, minus some. Of more than 150,000 clones in the sample, 80% to 90% were seen once. The specimen was peripheral blood. The receptors were gathered from a woman older than 75 with COVID-19, enrolled during active disease. CDR3s include the opening cysteine and the closing phenylalanine or tryptophan. The order of the fields is V gene, J gene, clone size, D gene, CDR3 DNA, CDR3 protein. A D gene is named only where the DNA matches it firmly. The size field is filled for only some rows; it gives once, few, many or a size class.

>TRBV27|TRBJ2-1|NA|TRBD2
TGTGCCAGCAGTATGGGACTAAACTACAATGAGCAGTTCTTC
CASSMGLNYNEQFF
>TRBV19|TRBJ1-1|NA|TRBD1
TGTGCCAGTAGTCCGAGACAGGGACTCTACACTGAAGCTTTCTTT
CASSPRQGLYTEAFF
>TRBV15|TRBJ2-2|NA|NA
TGTGCCACCAGCAGAGATCGCAGGGGCGGCACCGGGGAGCTGTTTTTT
CATSRDRRGGTGELFF
>TRBV11-2|TRBJ2-2|NA|TRBD1
TGTGCCAGCAGCACGACAGGGATCGGGGAGCTGTTTTTT
CASSTTGIGELFF
>TRBV7-6|TRBJ2-1|NA|TRBD2
TGTGCCAGCAGCTACCACGAAGCGGGAGGGCCCTATGAGCAGTTCTTC
CASSYHEAGGPYEQFF
>TRBV2|TRBJ2-1|NA|TRBD2
TGTGCCAGCAGTGAATGGGGCGGGAGCTCCTACAATGAGCAGTTCTTC
CASSEWGGSSYNEQFF
>TRBV5-6|TRBJ2-1|NA|TRBD2
TGTGCCAGCAGCTTGTTAGCTAGCGGGAGGGTCGAGCAGTTCTTC
CASSLLASGRVEQFF
>TRBV29-1|TRBJ2-3|NA|NA
TGCAGCGTTGACCCCCCCGGGTCCACAGATACGCAGTATTTT
CSVDPPGSTDTQYF
>TRBV3-1/TRBV3-2|TRBJ2-7|NA|TRBD1
TGTGCCAGCAGCGCAGGACAGGGGGCTGTGCAGTACTTC
CASSAGQGAVQYF
>TRBV18|TRBJ2-5|NA|TRBD1
TGTGCCAGCTCTCTGCTCGGACAGGGGAGAGAGACCCAGTACTTC
CASSLLGQGRETQYF
>TRBV24-1|TRBJ2-3|NA|NA
TGTGCCACCCCACCACGGGGAGATACGCAGTATTTT
CATPPRGDTQYF
>TRBV2|TRBJ2-6|NA|NA
TGTGCCAGCAGTGTTAACAGATTGCCCTCTGGGGCCAACGTCCTGACTTTC
CASSVNRLPSGANVLTF
>TRBV10-3|TRBJ1-2|few|NA
TGTGCCATCAGTGAGGCAGGGGAGGGCTATGGCTACACCTTC
CAISEAGEGYGYTF
>TRBV4-3|TRBJ2-1|NA|TRBD2
TGCGCCAGCAGCCAAGATACTAGCGGGGCCTACAATGAGCAGTTCTTC
CASSQDTSGAYNEQFF
>TRBV29-1|TRBJ2-3|NA|NA
TGCAGCGTTTTTCTTGAAGGGAGGGGGAGAGATACGCAGTATTTT
CSVFLEGRGRDTQYF
>TRBV5-1|TRBJ1-3|NA|NA
TGCGCCAGCAGCCTACTAGGACAGGGAAACACCATATATTTT
CASSLLGQGNTIYF
>TRBV2|TRBJ2-1|NA|NA
TGTGCCAGCAGGGAGGGAGTAGGGAATGAGCAGTTCTTC
CASREGVGNEQFF
>TRBV6-5|TRBJ1-1|NA|NA
TGTGCCAGCAGATTTCAACACGGGCGGGGAACTGAAGCTTTCTTT
CASRFQHGRGTEAFF
>TRBV9|TRBJ1-2|NA|TRBD1
TGTGCCAGCAGCGTGGGGACAGGCTATGGCTACACCTTC
CASSVGTGYGYTF
>TRBV5-1|TRBJ2-1|NA|TRBD1
TGCGCCAGCAGCTTTTTAGCGCCGGGGACAGAAAATGAGCAGTTCTTC
CASSFLAPGTENEQFF
>TRBV3-1/TRBV3-2|TRBJ2-5|NA|TRBD1
TGTGCCAGCAGCCGGACAGGGGGCGCGTATTCAGAGACCCAGTACTTC
CASSRTGGAYSETQYF
>TRBV18|TRBJ2-7|few|TRBD1
TGTGCCAGCTCACCCATACCGGGACAGGCCCACGAGCAGTACTTC
CASSPIPGQAHEQYF